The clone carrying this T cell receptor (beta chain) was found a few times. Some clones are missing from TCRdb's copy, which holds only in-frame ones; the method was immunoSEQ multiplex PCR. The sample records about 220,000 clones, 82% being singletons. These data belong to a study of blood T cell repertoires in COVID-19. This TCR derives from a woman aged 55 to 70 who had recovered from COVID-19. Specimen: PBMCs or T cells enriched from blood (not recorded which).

CDR3 protein: CASSFRAGAEAFF. The CDR3 DNA reads as TGTGCCAGCAGCTTTAGAGCTGGTGCTGAAGCTTTCTTT. This sequence joins TRBV5-5 and TRBJ1-1, with no clear D. CDR1 SGHKS and CDR2 YYEKEE come from the germline V gene (reference sequence). The V end was cut by 2 bases, the J end by 6 bases, with 11 bases between. This CDR3 spans 13 amino acids. The full variable domain, completed using reference TRBV5-5 and TRBJ1-1, is DAGVTQSPTHLIKTRGQQVTLRCSPISGHKSVSWYQQVLGQGPQFIFQYYEKEERGRGNFPDRFSARQFPNYSSELNVNALLLGDSALYLCASSFRAGAEAFFGQGTRLTVV.